This T cell receptor (beta chain) was observed in a study of T cell responses to AZD1222 COVID-19 vaccine. Study at large: Recipients boosted at about 4 weeks or about 12 weeks are pooled.

The assay was immunoSEQ multiplex PCR, and TCRdb's table has in-frame clones only and misses some. The table lists approximately 100,000 clones, roughly 92% of them singletons. The junction had 24 bases not matched to a gene; V was cut back by 5 bases and J by 2 bases. CDR1 and CDR2 from the germline V gene are MNHEY and SMNVEV (reference sequence). This CDR3 region has 20 residues. Sequencing used peripheral blood, obtained on day 0 of AZD1222 vaccination. The chain uses TRBV27 and TRBJ2-7; 7 nucleotides line up with TRBD2. The TCR was taken from an adult in good health. This chain's CDR3 is CASSPKSPSGTSSRAYEQYF. The CDR3 DNA is TGTGCCAGCAGTCCCAAATCTCCTAGCGGTACTTCCTCTCGGGCCTACGAGCAGTACTTC.